The source of this TCR beta chain is a study of tissue T cells after allogeneic stem cell transplantation. The overall study: Smaller viable blood or marrow samples skipped sorting for direct DNA extraction.

Germline V gene data show CDR1 as SGHTA and CDR2 as FQGNSA. This CDR3 has 17 residues. V was cut by 3 bases and J by 4 bases, with 18 bases left in between. Libraries were prepared by immunoSEQ multiplex PCR; TCRdb keeps only in-frame clonotypes and omits some of them. Of under 50,000 clones in the sample, roughly 92% were seen once. This clone has only one observation. The sequence was collected from a woman aged 35 to 70 who later had graft-versus-host disease after an allogeneic stem cell transplant. The J gene is TRBJ1-4, the V gene TRBV7-2; possible D gene TRBD1, 6 bases. The specimen was blood, collected before transplantation. CDR3 bases: TGTGCCAGCAGCTTCGCAACGGGGGGGGCCGGTAATGAAAAACTGTTTTTT. Translation: CASSFATGGAGNEKLFF. The full variable domain, rest sourced from reference TRBV7-2 and TRBJ1-4, is GAGVSQSPSNKVTEKGKDVELRCDPISGHTALYWYRQSLGQGLEFLIYFQGNSAPDKSGLPSDRFSAERTGGSVSTLTIQRTQQEDSAVYLCASSFATGGAGNEKLFFGSGTQLSVL.